This TCR beta chain was recovered during a study of T-cell reconstitution after alpha-beta-depleted transplantation in children. Preparing the TCRbeta library involved the use of unique molecular identifiers. TCRdb recomputed calls from the PCR reads with MiXCR, one row per CDR3 protein. The sample lists about 980,000 distinct CDR3 sequences; about 30% were seen once. CDR1 and CDR2 from the germline V gene are SGHRS and YFSETQ. Unmatched junction bases numbered 6, after V lost 0 bases and J lost 12 bases. The CDR3 is 14 residues long. The sequencing used PBMCs, mostly from graft donor cells, collected 360 days after TCRalphabeta/CD19-depleted stem cell transplant. The chain uses TRBV5-1 and TRBJ2-1, with 10 bases fitting TRBD2. This sequence originates from a boy in the first two years of life who had a stem cell transplant for SCID, so the T cells may come from the graft donor. The CDR3 protein is CASSLGAGGQGQFF. Here the CDR3 DNA reads TGCGCCAGCAGCTTGGGAGCGGGGGGGCAAGGGCAGTTCTTC.